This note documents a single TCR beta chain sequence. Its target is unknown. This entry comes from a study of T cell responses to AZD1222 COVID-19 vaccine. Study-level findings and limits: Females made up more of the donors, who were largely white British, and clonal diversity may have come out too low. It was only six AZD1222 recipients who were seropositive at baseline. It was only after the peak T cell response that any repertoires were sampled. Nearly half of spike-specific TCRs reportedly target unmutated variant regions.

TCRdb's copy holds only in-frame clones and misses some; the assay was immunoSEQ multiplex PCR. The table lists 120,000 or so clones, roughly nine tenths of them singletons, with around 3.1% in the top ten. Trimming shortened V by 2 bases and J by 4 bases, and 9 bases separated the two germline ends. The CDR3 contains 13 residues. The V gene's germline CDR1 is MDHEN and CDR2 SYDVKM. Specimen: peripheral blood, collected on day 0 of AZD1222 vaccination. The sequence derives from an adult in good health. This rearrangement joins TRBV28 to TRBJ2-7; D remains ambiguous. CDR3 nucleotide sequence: TGTGCCAGCAGTTTAAGTCCGATGTACGAGCAGTACTTC. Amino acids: CASSLSPMYEQYF.